These 7 T cell receptor beta chains originate from one sample sequenced in a study of T cells in Graves' hyperthyroidism and ophthalmopathy. Amplification of TCR beta CDR3 regions was performed using RNA transcripts as template. The TCR CDR3 was amplified in a first-round RT-PCR using the HTBI primer set. Via MiXCR, TCRdb re-called the multiplex PCR reads, giving one row per CDR3 protein. The sample lists 500,000 to 700,000 distinct CDR3 sequences; 16% were seen once. Sequenced sample: blood. The receptors shown here come from a woman aged 18-29 years with Graves' hyperthyroidism.

For this clonotype: The conserved phenylalanine or tryptophan normally closing the CDR3 is absent here, so this likely arose from a read error. The chain employs TRBV27 and TRBJ2-1, with a weak D call TRBD2 (6 bases). V was cut by 6 bases and J by 3 bases, with 15 bases left in between. This CDR3 spans 15 amino acids. Germline values: CDR1 MNHEY, CDR2 SMNVEV (reference sequence). CDR3 in amino acids: CASSISGGLYNEQFL. For the CDR3, the DNA is TGTGCCAGCAGCATTAGCGGAGGGCTCTACAATGAGCAGTTCCTC.

This clonotype was detected only a few times. The V call is TRBV20-1, the J call TRBJ2-3, with 11 bases identical to TRBD2. Germline V CDR1 and CDR2: DFQATT, SNEGSKA (reference sequence). V lost 5 bases, J lost 3 bases, and 7 bases stayed unmatched. This CDR3 is 15 amino acids long. The CDR3 protein is CSAAASGRYTDTQYF. Here the CDR3 DNA reads TGCAGTGCTGCTGCTAGCGGGAGGTATACAGATACGCAGTATTTT.

The chain uses TRBV7-9 and TRBJ1-3; D is perhaps TRBD1 (6 bases). Trimming removed 4 bases from V and 1 base from J, with 17 bases in between. The germline CDR1 and CDR2 sequences are SEHNR and FQNEAQ (reference sequence). The CDR3 is 17 amino acids. This chain's CDR3 is CASSSGWGGGSGNTIYF. For the CDR3, the DNA is TGTGCCAGCAGCTCCGGGTGGGGGGGCGGATCTGGAAACACCATATATTTT.

Only a few counts were recorded for this clonotype. The chain joins TRBV28 to TRBJ1-2; D remains ambiguous. Germline V lookup: CDR1 MDHEN, CDR2 SYDVKM. The CDR3 covers 14 residues. V was clipped by 5 bases and J by 4 bases, with 14 bases between them. The CDR3 loop is CASSHQAGPYGYTF. The CDR3 nucleotides are TGTGCCAGCAGTCATCAGGCGGGTCCCTATGGCTACACCTTC.

This clonotype has at least ten counts. The rearrangement uses TRBV5-1 and TRBJ1-4; possible D gene TRBD1, 6 bases. Trimming took 0 bases from V and 8 from J, leaving 11 bases between them. Per the germline V gene, CDR1 is SGHRS and CDR2 is YFSETQ. There are 14 residues in the CDR3. CDR3 residues: CASSLARGEEKLFF. CDR3 DNA sequence: TGCGCCAGCAGCTTGGCCAGGGGCGAGGAAAAACTGTTTTTT.

The rearrangement links TRBV14 to TRBJ2-3; weak D call: TRBD2 (6 bases). The V gene lost 4 bases and the J gene lost 6 bases, with 14 bases spanning the gap. The CDR3 is 14 amino acids. Germline assignment: CDR1 SGHDN and CDR2 FVKESK. CDR3 sequence (DNA): TGTGCCAGCAGCCGTCTAGCGCACGGGGATACGCAGTATTTT. Translating it yields CASSRLAHGDTQYF. Full variable domain (rest looked up from reference TRBV14 and TRBJ2-3): EAGVTQFPSHSVIEKGQTVTLRCDPISGHDNLYWYRRVMGKEIKFLLHFVKESKQDESGMPNNRFLAERTGGTYSTLKVQPAELEDSGVYFCASSRLAHGDTQYFGPGTRLTVL.

At least ten counts were recorded for this clonotype. The chain employs TRBV7-2 and TRBJ1-2; 8 positions agree with TRBD1. After removal of 5 bases from V and 8 bases from J, the junction contained 7 bases not matched to a gene. Germline V gene sequence: CDR1 SGHTA, CDR2 FQGNSA. The CDR3 has 13 residues. The CDR3 DNA reads as TGTGCCAGCAGCACGGACAGGGAAACAGGCTACACCTTC. As protein: CASSTDRETGYTF.